This entry lists 31 T cell receptor beta chains sequenced from one sample in a study of early T cells in non-severe SARS-CoV-2 infection. TCRdb ran MiXCR on the 5' RACE reads and lists one entry per CDR3 protein. The top ten clones hold approximately 4.4% of a sample with roughly 50,000 distinct CDR3 sequences, 7% to 10% of them seen once. Sequences were obtained from whole blood. The receptors stem from an adult who was a healthcare worker with PCR-confirmed SARS-CoV-2 infection or an uninfected control (not recorded which).

This clonotype has a count of ten or more. This chain uses TRBV5-5 with TRBJ1-2; TRBD1 might be the D (5 bases). The V end was cut by 0 bases, the J end by 7 bases, with 13 bases between. The germline gives CDR1 SGHKS, CDR2 YYEKEE (reference sequence). There are 14 residues in the CDR3. For the CDR3, the DNA is TGTGCCAGCAGCTTGGACAGGATCGGGGTTGGCTACACCTTC. Amino acids: CASSLDRIGVGYTF.

About this clonotype: One end of the junction does not line up with germline, which may come from a read error. The rearrangement joins TRBV28 to TRBJ2-2, with D maybe TRBD2 (6 bases). This CDR3 comprises 16 residues. Germline values: CDR1 MDHEN, CDR2 SYDVKM. For the CDR3, the DNA is TGTGCCAGCAGTTACCCTGCCCCGACTAGGTCTGAAAAGCTTTTTTTT. This codes for CASSYPAPTRSEKLFF.

This clonotype rates as medium-sized (0.01 to 0.1%). The chain combines TRBV20-1 with TRBJ1-2; D remains ambiguous. The CDR3 is 12 residues long. Germline CDR1 DFQATT, CDR2 SNEGSKA (reference sequence). Trimming removed 3 bases at V and 7 bases at J, with 12 bases between. The CDR3 DNA is TGCAGTGCTAGTAGTTCCTTTCCTGGCTACACCTTC. Translating gives CSASSSFPGYTF.

V usage is TRBV20-1 and J usage is TRBJ2-7, with 8 bases that match TRBD1. V trimming: 6 bases; J trimming: 3 bases; junction bases outside the gene matches: 7. Germline V lookup: CDR1 DFQATT, CDR2 SNEGSKA (reference sequence). The CDR3 sequence is 13 residues long. The DNA of the CDR3 is TGCAGTGCCCCCGGGACAGGTTGCTACGAGCAGTACTTC. This translates into CSAPGTGCYEQYF.

A few counts support this clonotype. This rearrangement joins TRBV28 to TRBJ2-5; TRBD1 aligns across 7 bases. The CDR3 is 12 amino acids. The ends lost 10 bases at V and 5 bases at J; junction bases unmatched: 7. Per the germline V gene, CDR1 is MDHEN and CDR2 is SYDVKM. The CDR3 is CATETGWETQYF. The CDR3 coding sequence is TGTGCCACCGAGACAGGGTGGGAGACCCAGTACTTC.

This clonotype was observed a single time. This chain uses TRBV29-1 with TRBJ2-7; D is unclear. Germline V gives CDR1 SQVTM, CDR2 ANQGSEA. The CDR3 has 12 residues. Trimming cost V 4 bases and J 2 bases, with 9 bases left between them. The CDR3 region is CSVGPWTYEQYF. CDR3 DNA: TGCAGCGTTGGGCCATGGACCTACGAGCAGTACTTC.

This chain connects TRBV7-6 to TRBJ2-2; 10 bases align to TRBD2. V lost 1 base to trimming and J lost 3 bases; unmatched junction nucleotides: 8. There are 18 residues in the CDR3. Germline loops: CDR1 SGHVS, CDR2 FNYEAQ. The CDR3 nucleotides are TGTGCCAGCAGCTTAGGTGCTAGCGGGGGATGGGACACCGGGGAGCTGTTTTTT. Encoded protein: CASSLGASGGWDTGELFF.

This clonotype showed up many times. The chain recombines TRBV7-2 with TRBJ2-6; D unclear. Germline V gene lookup returns CDR1 SGHTA and CDR2 FQGNSA. The CDR3 is 16 residues long. The V and J ends lost 5 bases and 0 bases respectively, with 11 bases between them. In DNA, the CDR3 is TGTGCCAGCAGCCCGCAGATGTTCTCTGGGGCCAACGTCCTGACTTTC. Translation: CASSPQMFSGANVLTF.

This clonotype was detected ten times or more. The chain links TRBV29-1 to TRBJ1-1, with a possible D match to TRBD1 (5 bases). The V end lost 3 bases, the J end lost 4 bases, and 12 bases lay between the germline ends. CDR3 size: 13 residues. Per germline, CDR1 SQVTM and CDR2 ANQGSEA. CDR3 amino acids: CSVEAGVGTEAFF. The CDR3 nucleotides are TGCAGCGTTGAGGCGGGGGTCGGCACTGAAGCTTTCTTT.

V gene TRBV6-1 combines with J gene TRBJ2-1; D call uncertain. Trimming took 3 bases from V and 7 from J, leaving 13 bases between them. CDR1 is MNHNS and CDR2 is SASEGT in the germline V gene. The CDR3 spans 14 residues. For the CDR3, the DNA is TGTGCCAGCAGTGATTGGATTAGCATAAATGAGCAGTTCTTC. Its translation is CASSDWISINEQFF.

This clonotype was recorded many times. The chain is built from TRBV9 and TRBJ1-2; D is ambiguous. The V end lost 4 bases, the J end lost 9 bases, and 22 bases lay between the germline ends. Germline CDR1 reads SGDLS; CDR2 reads YYNGEE. The CDR3 loop spans 15 amino acids. The CDR3: CASSREASGRPSYTF. Here the CDR3 DNA reads TGTGCCAGCAGCAGGGAGGCCAGCGGTCGTCCCAGCTACACCTTC.

This clonotype was counted at least ten times. The chain has TRBV4-1 and TRBJ1-5, with D possibly TRBD1 on 6 matching bases. The CDR3 is 14 amino acids. V lost 6 bases and J lost 7, with 16 bases in between. CDR1 is MGHRA and CDR2 is YSYEKL in the germline V gene. In nucleotides, the CDR3 is TGCGCCAGCAGGGCGGGGGGCGTCGGGCAGCCCCAGCATTTT. Translated: CASRAGGVGQPQHF.

The V and J genes are TRBV30 and TRBJ2-7; no clear D. Germline CDR1 and CDR2: GTSNPN and SVGIG (reference sequence). CDR3 length equals 11 residues. The V and J ends lost 2 bases and 2 bases respectively, with 4 bases between them. The CDR3 bases are TGTGCCTGGAGTAGTGCCTACGAGCAGTACTTC. Amino acids: CAWSSAYEQYF. The full variable domain, its missing parts supplied by reference TRBV30 and TRBJ2-7, is SQTIHQWPATLVQPVGSPLSLECTVEGTSNPNLYWYRQAAGRGLQLLFYSVGIGQISSEVPQNLSASRPQDRQFILSSKKLLLSDSGFYLCAWSSAYEQYFGPGTRLTVT.

This chain uses TRBV7-3 with TRBJ2-1, with TRBD2 matching over 8 bases. V shed 0 bases, J shed 7 bases, and the junction held 11 bases outside the gene matches. Germline V gives CDR1 SGHTA, CDR2 FQGTGA. The CDR3 length is 17 residues. CDR3 in DNA: TGTGCCAGCAGCTTAACGTTGTTAGCGGGGTCGGGGAATGAGCAGTTCTTC. This codes for CASSLTLLAGSGNEQFF.

The sample holds many counts of this clonotype. This chain connects TRBV5-4 to TRBJ2-5, with D possibly being TRBD2 (6 bases). This CDR3 comprises 14 residues. V lost 0 bases, J lost 2 bases, and 8 bases lay in between. Germline V gives CDR1 SGHNT, CDR2 YYREEE (reference sequence). CDR3 bases: TGTGCCAGCAGCTTGGTTAGCGGACAAGAGACCCAGTACTTC. This translates into CASSLVSGQETQYF.

This clonotype was counted ten times or more. The CDR3, as DNA: TGCAGCGTTGTGCAGGGTGCAGATACGCAGTATTTT. Translation: CSVVQGADTQYF. V is TRBV29-1 and J is TRBJ2-3, with D perhaps TRBD1 (5 bases). The CDR3 covers 12 residues. Germline V gene sequence: CDR1 SQVTM, CDR2 ANQGSEA. The V end was cut by 4 bases, the J end by 4 bases, with 9 bases between.

This chain connects TRBV6-6 to TRBJ2-7; 9 positions agree with TRBD2. The ends lost 7 bases at V and 0 bases at J; junction bases unmatched: 7. The CDR3 spans 15 residues. CDR1 is MNHNY, CDR2 SVGAGI, per germline (reference sequence). The CDR3 DNA reads as TGTGCCAGCATTCCCCATAGCGGGGGCTCCTACGAGCAGTACTTC. The encoded protein is CASIPHSGGSYEQYF.

The chain has TRBV7-6 and TRBJ1-6; D is unclear. Trimming stripped 1 base from V and 15 bases from J, with 16 bases between. The V gene's germline CDR1 is SGHVS and CDR2 FNYEAQ. The CDR3 sequence is 14 residues long. The CDR3 sequence is CASSLDTANLLLHF. CDR3 in DNA: TGTGCCAGCAGCTTAGATACAGCGAACCTCCTCCTCCACTTT.

This clonotype was recorded a few times. The chain is built from TRBV6-1 and TRBJ2-3, with unresolved D. Germline lookup yields CDR1 MNHNS and CDR2 SASEGT. CDR3 length: 12 amino acids. The germline V and J ends were trimmed by 6 bases and 6 bases, with 10 bases remaining between them. The CDR3 sequence: CASRISVDTQYF. In nucleotides, the CDR3 is TGTGCCAGCAGAATTTCGGTGGATACGCAGTATTTT.

There are many counts of this clonotype. The chain combines TRBV7-9 with TRBJ2-7, with 9 positions matching TRBD1. V lost 5 bases and J lost 3; bases outside the gene matches: 8. Germline loops: CDR1 SEHNR, CDR2 FQNEAQ (reference sequence). The length of the CDR3 is 15 residues. The CDR3 sequence: CASSGPGQGFYEQYF. The DNA for the CDR3 is TGTGCCAGCAGCGGACCGGGACAGGGCTTCTACGAGCAGTACTTC.

This clonotype was observed a handful of times. The genes are TRBV5-1 and TRBJ2-7; 9 positions agree with TRBD2. Germline loops: CDR1 SGHRS, CDR2 YFSETQ. The CDR3 extends over 15 amino acids. V dropped 4 bases and J dropped 3; count of bases not matched to a gene: 8. DNA of the CDR3: TGCGCCAGCAGCATGGTAGCGGGAGCGATCTACGAGCAGTACTTC. Protein product: CASSMVAGAIYEQYF.

This chain links TRBV6-1 with TRBJ1-1; 10 nucleotides match TRBD1. V dropped 5 bases and J dropped 2; count of bases not matched to a gene: 2. This CDR3 contains 14 residues. CDR1 is MNHNS and CDR2 is SASEGT in the germline V gene. As DNA, the CDR3 is TGTGCCAGCAGTTGGGACAGGGGTAACACTGAAGCTTTCTTT. Its protein product is CASSWDRGNTEAFF.

Many counts were recorded for this clonotype. The rearrangement links TRBV20-1 to TRBJ2-3, with D unclear. The CDR3 is 13 amino acids. Germline V gene data show CDR1 as DFQATT and CDR2 as SNEGSKA (reference sequence). V was shortened by 6 bases and J by 5 bases, with 15 bases between the two germline ends. CDR3 in amino acids: CSAYRADVDTQYF. Written as DNA, the CDR3 is TGCAGTGCGTATAGGGCGGACGTAGATACGCAGTATTTT.

The rearrangement links TRBV28 to TRBJ2-7; D uncertain. Trimming cost V 6 bases and J 2 bases, with 11 bases left between them. The CDR3 is 13 amino acids. The germline V gene has CDR1 MDHEN and CDR2 SYDVKM. The CDR3 loop is CASRSGQTYEQYF. The DNA for the CDR3 is TGTGCCAGCAGGTCTGGGCAGACCTACGAGCAGTACTTC. The variable domain in full, with the rest retrieved from reference TRBV28 and TRBJ2-7, is DVKVTQSSRYLVKRTGEKVFLECVQDMDHENMFWYRQDPGLGLRLIYFSYDVKMKEKGDIPEGYSVSREKKERFSLILESASTNQTSMYLCASRSGQTYEQYFGPGTRLTVT.

This clonotype occurred a few times. The chain is built from TRBV4-1 and TRBJ2-7; D is tentatively TRBD1 or TRBD2 (5 bases each). The V and J ends lost 4 bases and 5 bases respectively, with 15 bases between them. This CDR3 has 14 residues. The germline CDR1 and CDR2 sequences are MGHRA and YSYEKL. The CDR3 coding sequence is TGCGCCAGCAGCCGGGACCCAACCAGCAACGAGCAGTACTTC. Encoded protein: CASSRDPTSNEQYF.

The rearrangement links TRBV27 to TRBJ2-1; 8 nucleotides agree with TRBD1. The CDR3 runs 14 residues. The ends lost 2 bases at V and 8 bases at J; junction bases unmatched: 5. CDR1 and CDR2 (germline): MNHEY, SMNVEV (reference sequence). CDR3 sequence (DNA): TGTGCCAGCAGTTTAACAGGGGGTAGCTATGAGCAGTTCTTC. Its translation: CASSLTGGSYEQFF.

This clonotype appeared many times. The J gene is TRBJ2-2, the V gene TRBV9; D is uncertain. V was trimmed by 0 bases and J by 5 bases, leaving 11 bases between them. The CDR3 is made up of 15 amino acids. Germline-derived CDR1 and CDR2 are SGDLS and YYNGEE. The CDR3 loop is CASSVDGIRTGELFF. The CDR3 DNA reads TGTGCCAGCAGCGTAGATGGTATTCGGACCGGGGAGCTGTTTTTT.

This clonotype has more than one count but fewer than ten. The chain carries TRBV12-3 or TRBV12-4 and TRBJ2-7; 10 nucleotides agree with TRBD1. J lost 13 bases, V lost 8 bases, and 8 bases had no gene match. The CDR3 extends over 11 amino acids. CDR3 region: CASRDRGPFYF. The CDR3 DNA reads as TGTGCCAGCCGGGACAGGGGTCCCTTCTACTTC.

This chain links TRBV4-1 with TRBJ2-7, with D possibly being TRBD1 or TRBD2 (5 bases each). CDR1 and CDR2 (germline): MGHRA, YSYEKL. V was shortened by 7 bases and J by 1 base, with 14 bases between the two germline ends. The CDR3 has 14 residues. CDR3 in amino acids: CASKPGRGSYEQYF. The CDR3 nucleotides are TGCGCCAGCAAACCGGGACGCGGATCCTACGAGCAGTACTTC.

This clonotype was recorded many times. The gene calls are TRBV27 and TRBJ2-7; D is possibly TRBD1 (8 bases). Germline assignment: CDR1 MNHEY and CDR2 SMNVEV (reference sequence). The CDR3 contains 14 residues. V was trimmed by 5 bases and J by 4 bases, leaving 15 bases between them. CDR3 DNA: TGTGCCAGCAGTCTACAGGGGGGGAATTACGAGCAGTACTTC. Protein sequence: CASSLQGGNYEQYF.

This clonotype was counted only a few times. The chain has TRBV7-2 and TRBJ1-1; the D gene is possibly TRBD1 (5 bases). Trimming cost V 5 bases and J 1 base, with 20 bases left between them. This CDR3 has 17 amino acids. Germline V gene sequence: CDR1 SGHTA, CDR2 FQGNSA. CDR3 in DNA: TGTGCCAGCAGCGCCCGGGTTGGTCGGGGGAGGAACACTGAAGCTTTCTTT. Residues: CASSARVGRGRNTEAFF.